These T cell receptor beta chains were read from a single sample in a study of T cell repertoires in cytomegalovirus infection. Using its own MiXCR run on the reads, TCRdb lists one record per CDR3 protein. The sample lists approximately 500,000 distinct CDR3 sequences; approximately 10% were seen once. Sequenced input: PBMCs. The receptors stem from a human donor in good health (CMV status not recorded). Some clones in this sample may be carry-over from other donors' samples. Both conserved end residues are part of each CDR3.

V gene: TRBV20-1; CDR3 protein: CSARVWGGEQYF
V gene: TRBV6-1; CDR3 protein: CASSEGTYPADTQYF
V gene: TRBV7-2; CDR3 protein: CASSLRSGGRLTNEKLFF
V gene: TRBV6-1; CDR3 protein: CASTENLGQLLTF
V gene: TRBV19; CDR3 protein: CASMIRGEGWGSGTYNEQFF
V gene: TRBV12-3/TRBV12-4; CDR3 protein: CASSLGGGGYGYTF
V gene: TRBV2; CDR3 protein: CASSEIVDSQPGGRETQYF
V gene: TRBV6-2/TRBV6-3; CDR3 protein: CASSETGDYGYTF
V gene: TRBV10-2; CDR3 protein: CASRQTSGNEQFF
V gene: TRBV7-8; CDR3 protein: CASSLGRCTDTQYF
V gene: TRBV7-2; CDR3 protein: CASSSTFNYEQYF
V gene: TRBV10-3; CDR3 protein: CAISDPGQGATDTQYF
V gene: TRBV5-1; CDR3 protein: CASRSGNGYTF
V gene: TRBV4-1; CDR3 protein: CASSQDVPIRGQGAAETQYF
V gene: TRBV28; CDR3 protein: CASSSTPINYGYTF
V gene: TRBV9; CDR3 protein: CASSPSGGRGQETQYF
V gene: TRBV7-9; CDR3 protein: CASRHRDSNTGELFF
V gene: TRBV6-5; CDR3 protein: CASTPEREGQDTQYF
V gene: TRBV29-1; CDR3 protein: CSVEEGIETQYF
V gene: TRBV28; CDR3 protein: CASSPGTSGTNTGELFF
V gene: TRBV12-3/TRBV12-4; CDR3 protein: CASSFLGRGWGMNTEAFF
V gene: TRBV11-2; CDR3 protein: CASSLGWREVDTQYF
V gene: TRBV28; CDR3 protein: CAAGVSTEAFF
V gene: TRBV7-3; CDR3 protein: CASSLTSGGDGYTF
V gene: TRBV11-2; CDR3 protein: CASSLGLAGDPSTDTQYF
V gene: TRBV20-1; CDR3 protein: CSADPGQGAEKLFF
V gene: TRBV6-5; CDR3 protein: CASSYRVRGFTGGLFF
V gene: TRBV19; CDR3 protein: CASSISWLAEEHEQFF
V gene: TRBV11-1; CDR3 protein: CASSRRTGDRAEAFF
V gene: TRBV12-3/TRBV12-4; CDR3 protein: CASSRPGQGLEAFF
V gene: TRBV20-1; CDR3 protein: CSAIGDTEAFF
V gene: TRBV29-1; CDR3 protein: CSVVEGSGNQPQHF
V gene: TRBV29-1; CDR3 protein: CSVPGSSYNEQFF
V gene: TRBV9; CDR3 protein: CASSVGAGVGLETQYF
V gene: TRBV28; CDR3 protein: CASSLTSGEYNEQFF